Given below is one TCR beta chain in context. What it binds is not known. This sample stems from a study of T cell responses to AZD1222 COVID-19 vaccine. Study-wide background: The analysis combined second doses at about 4 or about 12 weeks.

The CDR3 length is 16 residues. The germline CDR1 and CDR2 sequences are LNHDA and SQIVND (reference sequence). Losses at the gene ends were 4 bases for V and 2 bases for J; bases not matched to a gene: 7. TCRdb keeps only in-frame clones here, not all; method: immunoSEQ multiplex PCR. The table records over 100,000 clones, 90% of them present only once. Findings and limits, study-wide: Clonal diversity was possibly underestimated, and white British individuals and females predominated among donors. Compared with day 0, the breadth and depth of the Spike-specific TCR repertoire rose significantly after two doses of AZD1222. Reportedly, nearly half of unique spike TCRs recognized epitopes outside B.1.351/B.1.1.7 mutations.

The receptor was isolated from an adult in good health. The sample in question was peripheral blood, obtained on day 0 of AZD1222 vaccination. The J gene is TRBJ1-4, the V gene TRBV19, with TRBD1 identical over 7 bases. CDR3 in amino acids: CASSRGPGQTNEKLFF. DNA of the CDR3: TGTGCCAGTAGTAGGGGACCGGGACAGACTAATGAAAAACTGTTTTTT. Based on the CDR3 plus reference TRBV19 and TRBJ1-4, the full variable domain is DGGITQSPKYLFRKEGQNVTLSCEQNLNHDAMYWYRQDPGQGLRLIYYSQIVNDFQKGDIAEGYSVSREKKESFPLTVTSAQKNPTAFYLCASSRGPGQTNEKLFFGSGTQLSVL.